The 30 T cell receptor beta chains in this list originate from one sample, sequenced in a study of identifying expanded T cells in peripheral blood. Sequencing used immunoSEQ multiplex PCR; TCRdb keeps in-frame clones, though not all of them. The table shows under 70,000 clones, with around 87% occurring only once. The sequencing sample was made of blood. These receptors were collected from a person aged 18 to 70 in good health.

This sequence joins TRBV11-2 and TRBJ1-3; D not certain. CDR1 SGHAT and CDR2 FQNNGV come from the germline V gene. The germline V and J ends were trimmed by 5 bases and 0 bases, with 14 bases remaining between them. This CDR3 spans 16 amino acids. CDR3 sequence: CASSPISGGSGNTIYF. In DNA, the CDR3 is TGTGCCAGCAGCCCAATCTCGGGAGGCTCTGGAAACACCATATATTTT.

The chain is built from TRBV27 and TRBJ1-6; no clear D gene. CDR3 length: 15 residues. Germline V CDR1 and CDR2: MNHEY, SMNVEV (reference sequence). Trimming pared 2 bases from V and 7 bases from J, leaving 12 bases between. CDR3 amino acids: CASSLEGDGNSPLHF. The CDR3 DNA reads TGTGCCAGCAGTTTAGAGGGTGATGGGAATTCACCCCTCCACTTT.

The rearrangement links TRBV7-3 to TRBJ2-2; D is uncertain. The length of the CDR3 is 13 residues. The germline V and J ends were trimmed by 5 bases and 5 bases, with 9 bases remaining between them. Germline CDR1 and CDR2: SGHTA and FQGTGA. This CDR3 is CASSRARTGELFF. The CDR3 nucleotides read TGTGCCAGCAGCCGAGCTAGGACCGGGGAGCTGTTTTTT.

J is TRBJ2-6 and V is TRBV2, with D maybe TRBD2 (5 bases). In germline, CDR1 is SNHLY, CDR2 FYNNEI. CDR3 length: 16 residues. V was clipped by 6 bases and J by 2 bases, with 14 bases between them. For the CDR3, the DNA is TGTGCCAGCAGGAGAGGGTACCCCACTGGGGCCAACGTCCTGACTTTC. Translation gives CASRRGYPTGANVLTF.

The V and J genes are TRBV7-9 and TRBJ2-1, with TRBD2 matching over 7 bases. V lost 3 bases, J lost 5 bases, and 7 bases stayed unmatched. Germline V gene sequence: CDR1 SEHNR, CDR2 FQNEAQ (reference sequence). The CDR3 length is 15 residues. The CDR3 DNA follows: TGTGCCAGCAGCTTGGGGTGGGAGGGCGACAATGAGCAGTTCTTC. Translation gives CASSLGWEGDNEQFF.

The chain carries TRBV5-1 and TRBJ2-5; D uncertain. The V gene's germline CDR1 is SGHRS and CDR2 YFSETQ. The length of the CDR3 is 16 residues. The V and J ends lost 1 base and 1 base respectively, with 14 bases between them. CDR3 nucleotides: TGCGCCAGCAGCTTGCAGCCTGAGGTACGCCAAGAGACCCAGTACTTC. The encoded protein is CASSLQPEVRQETQYF.

The chain couples TRBV6-1 to TRBJ2-5, with TRBD2 as a possible D gene (6 bases). Trimming stripped 8 bases from V and 1 base from J, with 11 bases between. Germline CDR1 reads MNHNS; CDR2 reads SASEGT. The CDR3 is 13 amino acids. The CDR3: CASARTIQETQYF. In nucleotides, the CDR3 is TGTGCCAGCGCAAGGACTATCCAAGAGACCCAGTACTTC.

The CDR3 sequence is CASRRVGQGNYGYTF. DNA for the CDR3: TGCGCCAGCCGCCGAGTTGGACAGGGGAACTATGGCTACACCTTC. V gene TRBV4-1 combines with J gene TRBJ1-2; 9 bases line up with TRBD1. Germline CDR1 reads MGHRA; CDR2 reads YSYEKL. CDR3 size: 15 residues. Trimming at V came to 8 bases and at J to 2 bases, leaving 9 bases not matched to a gene.

This rearrangement joins TRBV2 to TRBJ2-1, with a tentative D call TRBD1 (6 bases). V lost 7 bases and J 5 bases, leaving 15 bases between the germline ends. Germline lookup yields CDR1 SNHLY and CDR2 FYNNEI. The CDR3 is 14 residues long. The chain's CDR3 is CASMRWGPNNEQFF. The DNA for the CDR3 is TGTGCCAGCATGAGGTGGGGGCCAAACAATGAGCAGTTCTTC. The entire variable domain, with the rest obtained from reference TRBV2 and TRBJ2-1, is as follows: EPEVTQTPSHQVTQMGQEVILRCVPISNHLYFYWYRQILGQKVEFLVSFYNNEISEKSEIFDDQFSVERPDGSNFTLKIRSTKLEDSAMYFCASMRWGPNNEQFFGPGTRLTVL.

The chain links TRBV6-1 to TRBJ2-7; 9 nucleotides line up with TRBD1. The V segment lost 1 base and the J segment 5 bases; nucleotides outside the gene matches: 12. CDR1 MNHNS and CDR2 SASEGT come from the germline V gene. The length of the CDR3 is 17 residues. CDR3 loop: CASSEGSRGTGFDEQYF. The CDR3 DNA reads TGTGCCAGCAGTGAAGGTAGTCGGGGGACAGGGTTTGACGAGCAGTACTTC.

The gene calls are TRBV28 and TRBJ1-4; D is possibly TRBD1 (6 bases). The CDR3 has 15 residues. V shed 1 base and J shed 4 bases, with 10 bases lying between them. Germline V CDR1 and CDR2: MDHEN, SYDVKM. The CDR3 here is CASSLSRDINEKLFF. The CDR3 coding sequence is TGTGCCAGCAGTTTATCCAGGGACATTAATGAAAAACTGTTTTTT.

The rearrangement uses TRBV6-6 and TRBJ2-7; D remains ambiguous. This CDR3 has 13 amino acids. V gave up 2 bases and J gave up 2 bases, with 7 bases separating them. CDR1 is MNHNY, CDR2 SVGAGI, per germline (reference sequence). The CDR3 here is CASSYPETYEQYF. DNA of the CDR3: TGTGCCAGCAGTTACCCAGAAACCTACGAGCAGTACTTC.

The chain employs TRBV6-4 and TRBJ2-2; D not resolved. The CDR3 loop spans 15 amino acids. Germline values: CDR1 MRHNA, CDR2 SNTAGT. Trimming took off 5 bases at V and 0 bases at J, with 10 bases between the two ends. The DNA of the CDR3 is TGTGCCAGCAGTATGGACCCCGCGAACACCGGGGAGCTGTTTTTT. Translation gives CASSMDPANTGELFF.

This clone turned up a few times. This chain uses TRBV6-4 with TRBJ2-3, with 12 nucleotides matching TRBD2. The CDR3 covers 14 residues. Losses at the gene ends were 5 bases for V and 4 bases for J; bases not matched to a gene: 1. Germline V lookup: CDR1 MRHNA, CDR2 SNTAGT. This chain's CDR3 is CASSLAGGADTQYF. CDR3 nucleotides: TGTGCCAGCAGTCTAGCGGGAGGGGCAGATACGCAGTATTTT.

V is TRBV7-9 and J is TRBJ2-7; 13 nucleotides match TRBD2. The CDR3 is 19 residues long. Germline lookup yields CDR1 SEHNR and CDR2 FQNEAQ (reference sequence). V shed 2 bases and J 5 bases; nucleotides not matched to a gene: 15. CDR3 coding DNA: TGTGCCAGCAGCTTACTCGAACAAAGGACTAGCGGGAGTCTGAACGAGCAGTACTTC. Amino acids: CASSLLEQRTSGSLNEQYF. Based on the CDR3 plus reference TRBV7-9 and TRBJ2-7, the full variable domain is DTGVSQNPRHKITKRGQNVTFRCDPISEHNRLYWYRQTLGQGPEFLTYFQNEAQLEKSRLLSDRFSAERPKGSFSTLEIQRTEQGDSAMYLCASSLLEQRTSGSLNEQYFGPGTRLTVT.

The V gene is TRBV5-4, the J gene TRBJ2-2; TRBD2 aligns across 15 bases. The germline V gene encodes CDR1 SGHNT and CDR2 YYREEE (reference sequence). Germline trimming cut 4 bases from V and 1 base from J; bases unmatched to any gene: 8. The CDR3 extends over 19 amino acids. The CDR3, as DNA: TGTGCCAGCAGCCTGGACTCGGGACTAGCGGGGGGGAACACCGGGGAGCTGTTTTTT. It is translated as CASSLDSGLAGGNTGELFF.

The genes are TRBV6-5 and TRBJ2-5; D might be TRBD1 or TRBD2, each matching 5 bases. CDR1 MNHEY and CDR2 SVGAGI come from the germline V gene. Trimming took 4 bases from V and 0 from J, leaving 9 bases between them. This CDR3 contains 14 residues. CDR3 in DNA: TGTGCCAGCAGTTGGGGACCCAACCAAGAGACCCAGTACTTC. Encoded protein: CASSWGPNQETQYF.

V and J are TRBV15 and TRBJ2-7; D perhaps matches TRBD2 (6 bases). CDR3 size: 15 residues. Germline V gives CDR1 LNHNV, CDR2 YYDKDF (reference sequence). The germline V and J ends were trimmed by 0 bases and 0 bases, with 9 bases remaining between them. The CDR3 DNA follows: TGTGCCACCAGCAGAGATTGGAGGGTCTCCTACGAGCAGTACTTC. Its translation is CATSRDWRVSYEQYF.

The chain combines TRBV7-2 with TRBJ2-5, with D perhaps matching TRBD1 or TRBD2 (5 bases each). The CDR3 has 13 residues. The germline V gene has CDR1 SGHTA and CDR2 FQGNSA. The germline V and J ends were trimmed by 6 bases and 4 bases, with 12 bases remaining between them. CDR3 nucleotide sequence: TGTGCCAGCAGTCGACCGAGGGGAGAGACCCAGTACTTC. It translates to CASSRPRGETQYF. The whole variable domain, filled in from reference TRBV7-2 and TRBJ2-5, reads GAGVSQSPSNKVTEKGKDVELRCDPISGHTALYWYRQSLGQGLEFLIYFQGNSAPDKSGLPSDRFSAERTGGSVSTLTIQRTQQEDSAVYLCASSRPRGETQYFGPGTRLLVL.

This clone is labeled as medium-sized. This chain joins TRBV7-9 and TRBJ2-5; either TRBD1 or TRBD2 may supply D (5 bases each). Germline assignment: CDR1 SEHNR and CDR2 FQNEAQ (reference sequence). V lost 4 bases and J lost 2, with 14 bases in between. This CDR3 comprises 15 residues. The CDR3 DNA reads TGTGCCAGCAGCTCCGTCCGGGACGTACAAGAGACCCAGTACTTC. Translated: CASSSVRDVQETQYF.

This clone was counted a few times. The CDR3 loop reads CASSEFVENTEAFF. The CDR3 DNA reads TGTGCCAGCAGTGAATTTGTGGAGAACACTGAAGCTTTCTTT. The chain joins TRBV6-1 to TRBJ1-1; D unresolved. V was shortened by 2 bases and J by 1 base, with 8 bases between the two germline ends. CDR1 and CDR2 from the germline V gene are MNHNS and SASEGT. The CDR3 spans 14 residues.

The chain has TRBV29-1 and TRBJ1-1, with 7 positions matching TRBD1. The germline V gene encodes CDR1 SQVTM and CDR2 ANQGSEA. The CDR3 covers 15 residues. With 7 bases clipped from V and 7 bases from J, the junction kept 18 bases outside the gene matches. The CDR3 DNA follows: TGCAGCGCCCGCAGACAGGGTATTTCGCTCGGTGAAGCTTTCTTT. It translates to CSARRQGISLGEAFF.

Comment on this clone: One end of the junction is discordant with germline, which a read error may explain. V gene TRBV5-1 combines with J gene TRBJ1-1; tentative D call: TRBD1 (6 bases). Looked up from germline, CDR1 is SGHRS and CDR2 is YFSETQ. The CDR3 covers 14 residues. In nucleotides, the CDR3 is TGCGCCAGCAGCAACAGTGCAGGGGTCACTGAAGCTTTTTTT. This sequence encodes CASSNSAGVTEAFF.

V is TRBV6-5 and J is TRBJ2-2; 9 positions agree with TRBD1. CDR1 is MNHEY, CDR2 SVGAGI, per germline. V lost 6 bases, J lost 6 bases, and 5 bases stayed unmatched. This CDR3 region has 14 residues. CDR3 sequence (DNA): TGTGCCAGCAGCAGCACAGGGGGCTCCGGGGAGCTGTTTTTT. Translation gives CASSSTGGSGELFF.

The CDR3 coding sequence is TGTGCCAGCAGTTCTTTCCTGGGGGCCTCTGGAAACACCATATATTTT. Protein product: CASSSFLGASGNTIYF. This rearrangement joins TRBV6-6 to TRBJ1-3; perhaps TRBD1 as D (6 bases). Germline V gene lookup returns CDR1 MNHNY and CDR2 SVGAGI (reference sequence). The CDR3 contains 16 residues. Trimming removed 4 bases at V and 0 bases at J, with 13 bases between.

V gene TRBV15 combines with J gene TRBJ2-3, with 8 bases aligning to TRBD1. V shed 5 bases, J shed 4 bases, and the junction held 5 bases outside the gene matches. The length of the CDR3 is 14 residues. CDR1 is LNHNV and CDR2 is YYDKDF in the germline V gene (reference sequence). The DNA of the CDR3 is TGTGCCACCAGCGGGGGACAGGCCCCAGATACGCAGTATTTT. Amino acid sequence: CATSGGQAPDTQYF.

This chain connects TRBV4-2 to TRBJ2-1; 10 bases are a match to TRBD2. CDR1 is LGHNA and CDR2 is YNFKEQ in the germline V gene. This CDR3 region has 16 residues. V lost 1 base and J lost 4; bases outside the gene matches: 4. CDR3 loop: CASSQGTAGGYNEQFF. CDR3 DNA: TGTGCCAGCAGCCAAGGCACAGCGGGGGGGTACAATGAGCAGTTCTTC.

The chain uses TRBV27 and TRBJ1-1; no reliable D call. CDR1 is MNHEY, CDR2 SMNVEV, per germline (reference sequence). V was trimmed by 7 bases and J by 3 bases, leaving 15 bases between them. This CDR3 contains 14 residues. The CDR3 nucleotides are TGTGCCAGCACCCTGCGGGGTAGGGACACTGAAGCTTTCTTT. Amino acids: CASTLRGRDTEAFF.

The chain uses TRBV28 and TRBJ2-7, with 9 bases aligning to TRBD1. Looked up from germline, CDR1 is MDHEN and CDR2 is SYDVKM. V shed 7 bases and J 1 base; nucleotides not matched to a gene: 11. The CDR3 sequence is 16 residues long. The CDR3 region is CASTPDRGELSYEQYF. The CDR3 region has the DNA TGTGCCAGCACCCCGGACAGGGGTGAGCTATCCTACGAGCAGTACTTC.

The chain recombines TRBV5-4 with TRBJ1-4, with TRBD1 matching 9 bases. The CDR3 runs 15 residues. Losses at the gene ends were 4 bases for V and 7 bases for J; bases not matched to a gene: 8. Germline CDR1 SGHNT, CDR2 YYREEE (reference sequence). The CDR3 bases are TGTGCCAGCAGCGCCGGGACAGGGTACGGTGAAAAACTGTTTTTT. Its protein product is CASSAGTGYGEKLFF.